This T cell receptor (beta chain) was profiled in a study of PD-1 blockade in classical Hodgkin lymphoma. General observations from the study: There was a significant rise in CD4+ TCR diversity by C4D1, with no such rise for CD8+.

Generated by immunoSEQ multiplex PCR, the TCRdb table keeps only in-frame clones and is missing some. The sample contains more than 10,000 clones, around 76% of which appear only once. Worth noting for this clone: Its antigen remains unknown.

Relapses following autologous stem cell transplantation were seen in all patients, with brentuximab vedotin exposure varying. The best responses consisted of complete response, partial response or progressive disease. Sequencing used peripheral blood mononuclear cells (PBMCs), obtained at baseline. This clonotype originated in a human donor with classical Hodgkin lymphoma.

This CDR3 is CASSPGTHNANTGELFF. In DNA form, the CDR3 reads TGTGCCAGCTCACCTGGGACACACAACGCGAACACCGGGGAGCTGTTTTTT. The chain recombines TRBV18 with TRBJ2-2; weak D call: TRBD1 (6 bases). The CDR3 contains 17 residues. Germline CDR1 reads KGHSH; CDR2 reads LQKENI. V shed 3 bases and J shed 0 bases, with 14 bases lying between them.